The TCR beta chain described here comes from a study of cytomegalovirus exposure and HLA in healthy donors. Regarding the study as a whole: The classifier, whose performance was assessed in both the original and validation cohorts, reportedly diagnosed cytomegalovirus status with high specificity and sensitivity. Rare TCR sequences dominated, though some public TCRs recurred in many donors. First-cohort TCR clusters tended to co-occur in the approximately 110 validation repertoires, a later analysis found. The study labeled about 160 TCR beta chains cytomegalovirus-associated.

Clones were read by immunoSEQ multiplex PCR, and TCRdb kept only the in-frame ones, dropping some. The sample lists approximately 170,000 clones; around 85% were seen once. Trimming shortened V by 5 bases and J by 6 bases, and 14 bases separated the two germline ends. Per germline, CDR1 SGHTA and CDR2 FQGTGA. The CDR3 totals 14 residues. Regarding this clone: Its target is not known.

Sequencing was performed on PBMCs. This receptor was obtained from a man younger than 35 in good health and CMV-seropositive. The chain links TRBV7-3 to TRBJ2-1, with D perhaps TRBD2 (7 bases). CDR3 loop: CASSLWGGPNEQFF. The CDR3 region has the DNA TGTGCCAGCAGCCTTTGGGGGGGGCCCAATGAGCAGTTCTTC.